The 26 T cell receptor beta chains below were found in one sample sequenced in a study of low-dose radiotherapy and immunotherapy resistance in tumors. Covering alpha and beta chains, TRAV- and TRBV-specific primers were used for the first-strand cDNA. PCR amplification of the TCRs was performed with Phusion for 20 PCR cycles, and it relied on a constant-region primer together with a V-primer adapter. TCRdb redid the calling of the reads with MiXCR, one entry per CDR3 protein. The sample carries over 14,000 distinct CDR3 sequences, roughly half recorded once. The receptors here all came from a human donor with advanced metastatic prostate, ovarian, gallbladder or colorectal cancer (not recorded which). This table probably holds off-target reads from a library built for another chain.

This chain links TRBV5-1 with TRBJ2-7, with D possibly matching TRBD1 (7 bases). The V gene lost 2 bases and the J gene lost 4 bases, with 13 bases spanning the gap. The germline gives CDR1 SGHRS, CDR2 YFSETQ. CDR3 size: 14 residues. The CDR3 here is CASSFRDSGYEQYF. The CDR3 bases are TGCGCCAGCAGCTTTAGGGACAGCGGGTACGAGCAGTACTTC.

This clonotype was picked up a small number of times. This chain joins TRBV12-3 or TRBV12-4 and TRBJ2-2; possible D gene TRBD1, 6 bases. CDR3 length: 15 residues. The ends were cut back, 5 bases at V and 4 bases at J, with 14 bases in the middle. The DNA of the CDR3 is TGTGCCAGCAGTCCGCGGCAGGGGAGCACCGGGGAGCTGTTTTTT. It translates to CASSPRQGSTGELFF.

This chain links TRBV12-3 or TRBV12-4 with TRBJ2-3; TRBD2 matches at 10 bases. The CDR3 length is 14 residues. After removal of 6 bases from V and 6 bases from J, the junction contained 6 bases not matched to a gene. The CDR3, as DNA: TGTGCCAGCAGCCAGCGGGGGGGCCAGGATACGCAGTATTTT. Protein product: CASSQRGGQDTQYF.

V and J are TRBV18 and TRBJ1-5; D gene ambiguous. This CDR3 has 14 residues. The ends were cut back, 4 bases at V and 3 bases at J, with 10 bases in the middle. The V gene's germline CDR1 is KGHSH and CDR2 LQKENI. CDR3 nucleotides: TGTGCCAGCTCACTCTACGGGCTCAATCAGCCCCAGCATTTT. Encoded protein: CASSLYGLNQPQHF. The full variable domain, completed using reference TRBV18 and TRBJ1-5, is NAGVMQNPRHLVRRRGQEARLRCSPMKGHSHVYWYRQLPEEGLKFMVYLQKENIIDESGMPKERFSAEFPKEGPSILRIQQVVRGDSAAYFCASSLYGLNQPQHFGDGTRLSIL.

Points on this clonotype: An end of the junction does not agree with germline; a read error may underlie this. The rearrangement uses TRBV6-2 or TRBV6-3 and TRBJ2-2; possibly TRBD1 or TRBD2 for D (5 bases each). The germline CDR1 and CDR2 sequences are MNHEY and SVGEGT. The CDR3 has 17 amino acids. The CDR3 sequence: CASSYPAGTPGTWELFF. The CDR3 DNA reads as TGTGCCAGCAGTTACCCCGCCGGGACCCCTGGCACCTGGGAGCTGTTTTTT.

This clonotype is deemed medium-sized. In DNA form, the CDR3 reads TGTGCCAGCAGCCCTCCGGGACTAGCGGGAACCGGGGAGCTGTTTTTT. This translates into CASSPPGLAGTGELFF. The chain has TRBV5-4 and TRBJ2-2, with TRBD2 matching 13 bases. Germline V gene sequence: CDR1 SGHNT, CDR2 YYREEE (reference sequence). The CDR3 consists of 16 residues. The J segment lost 5 bases and the V segment lost 4 bases, leaving 5 bases of the junction unmatched.

This clonotype was seen a single time. This chain joins TRBV7-2 and TRBJ2-3; the D gene is possibly TRBD1 (6 bases). Germline V gene sequence: CDR1 SGHTA, CDR2 FQGNSA. Trimming removed 2 bases from V and 3 bases from J, with 15 bases in between. CDR3 length: 16 residues. The CDR3 spells CASSLRPQGVTDTQYF. The CDR3 coding sequence is TGTGCCAGCAGCTTACGCCCACAGGGTGTAACAGATACGCAGTATTTT.

DNA of the CDR3: TGTGCCAGCAGTGGGACAGGGGTAAATGAGCAGTTCTTC. This codes for CASSGTGVNEQFF. The rearrangement uses TRBV28 and TRBJ2-1; 10 nucleotides match TRBD1. From germline, CDR1 is MDHEN and CDR2 SYDVKM. This CDR3 is built from 13 residues. V shed 5 bases and J 7 bases; nucleotides not matched to a gene: 2.

The chain couples TRBV5-4 to TRBJ1-6; 7 positions match TRBD1. Per germline, CDR1 SGHNT and CDR2 YYREEE (reference sequence). This CDR3 comprises 20 residues. The V segment lost 4 bases and the J segment 0 bases; nucleotides outside the gene matches: 16. In DNA, the CDR3 is TGTGCCAGCAGCAACCTACTCGGGACAGCCCTGAGCTCCTATAATTCACCCCTCCACTTT. It yields the protein CASSNLLGTALSSYNSPLHF.

This clonotype was observed a handful of times. The CDR3: CANGPRGGAPSNTGELFF. CDR3 DNA sequence: TGTGCCAACGGTCCACGGGGAGGGGCACCTTCGAACACCGGGGAGCTGTTTTTT. This chain connects TRBV21-1 to TRBJ2-2; the table assigns TRBD2, which was not confirmed against the DNA. TRBV21-1 is reported as a pseudogene. CDR3 length: 18 amino acids.

The chain combines TRBV2 with TRBJ2-7, with D perhaps TRBD1 (6 bases). The CDR3 length is 11 residues. Trimming took 8 bases from V and 4 from J, leaving 9 bases between them. Germline assignment: CDR1 SNHLY and CDR2 FYNNEI. The CDR3 DNA is TGTGCCAGCCAGGGGCTGTACGAGCAGTACTTC. This gives the protein CASQGLYEQYF. The variable domain in full, completed from reference TRBV2 and TRBJ2-7, reads EPEVTQTPSHQVTQMGQEVILRCVPISNHLYFYWYRQILGQKVEFLVSFYNNEISEKSEIFDDQFSVERPDGSNFTLKIRSTKLEDSAMYFCASQGLYEQYFGPGTRLTVT.

A few counts support this clonotype. The chain joins TRBV24-1 to TRBJ2-3, with 10 bases lining up with TRBD1. V lost 7 bases, J lost 4 bases, and 4 bases stayed unmatched. From germline, CDR1 is KGHDR and CDR2 SFDVKD. The CDR3 has 14 amino acids. CDR3 in DNA: TGTGCCACCAGCCCGACAGGGGGCCCAGATACGCAGTATTTT. It is translated as CATSPTGGPDTQYF.

This chain links TRBV30 with TRBJ2-1; D gene uncertain. Germline CDR1 reads GTSNPN; CDR2 reads SVGIG (reference sequence). This CDR3 is built from 11 residues. Between the trimmed V and J ends, which lost 2 bases and 15 bases, there was a span of 14 bases. CDR3 in DNA: TGTGCCTGGAGTACCCTCAGTGGGCGGTTCTTC. Translated: CAWSTLSGRFF.

This clonotype came up a few times. The gene calls are TRBV12-3 or TRBV12-4 and TRBJ2-1; D gene uncertain. The CDR3 has 16 residues. The V and J ends lost 6 bases and 0 bases respectively, with 15 bases between them. CDR3 in amino acids: CASSLADASSYNEQFF. CDR3 nucleotide sequence: TGTGCCAGCAGCCTGGCGGATGCTAGCTCCTACAATGAGCAGTTCTTC.

The chain couples TRBV9 to TRBJ2-1; 12 nucleotides line up with TRBD2. The V gene's germline CDR1 is SGDLS and CDR2 YYNGEE. There are 17 residues in the CDR3. V lost 3 bases and J lost 7; bases outside the gene matches: 11. The CDR3 protein is CASSALPTSGSGNEQFF. In DNA form, the CDR3 reads TGTGCCAGCAGCGCCCTCCCGACTAGCGGGAGTGGTAATGAGCAGTTCTTC.

This clonotype came up a few times. This chain uses TRBV5-6 with TRBJ1-5; TRBD1 matches 9 bases. V lost 4 bases, J lost 3 bases, and 5 bases stayed unmatched. The length of the CDR3 is 15 residues. Germline V gene data show CDR1 as SGHDT and CDR2 as YYEEEE. CDR3 sequence: CASSGRTGVNQPQHF. Written as DNA, the CDR3 is TGTGCCAGCAGCGGACGGACAGGGGTCAATCAGCCCCAGCATTTT.

The gene calls are TRBV13 and TRBJ2-3; D remains ambiguous. The V and J ends lost 5 bases and 0 bases respectively, with 12 bases between them. This CDR3 comprises 15 residues. Germline lookup yields CDR1 PRHDT and CDR2 FYEKMQ (reference sequence). This CDR3 reads CASSLRPTSTDTQYF. CDR3 DNA sequence: TGTGCCAGCAGCCTACGCCCTACTAGCACAGATACGCAGTATTTT.

V usage is TRBV9 and J usage is TRBJ2-3; 13 bases fit TRBD2. From germline, CDR1 is SGDLS and CDR2 YYNGEE. CDR3 length equals 17 residues. V lost 4 bases to trimming and J lost 4 bases; unmatched junction nucleotides: 9. CDR3 sequence (DNA): TGTGCCAGCAGCTGGGGGACTAGCGGGGAGAGGTCAGATACGCAGTATTTT. Its protein product is CASSWGTSGERSDTQYF.

This clonotype was seen only a few times. The genes are TRBV5-1 and TRBJ2-4; D might be TRBD1 (5 bases). The CDR3 totals 14 residues. CDR1 SGHRS and CDR2 YFSETQ come from the germline V gene. V lost 4 bases to trimming and J lost 0 bases, with 8 bases between them. In nucleotides, the CDR3 is TGCGCCAGCAGCCCGACAGTAGCCAAAAACATTCAGTACTTC. It is translated as CASSPTVAKNIQYF. Combining the CDR3 with reference TRBV5-1 and TRBJ2-4 gives the whole variable domain KAGVTQTPRYLIKTRGQQVTLSCSPISGHRSVSWYQQTPGQGLQFLFEYFSETQRNKGNFPGRFSGRQFSNSRSEMNVSTLELGDSALYLCASSPTVAKNIQYFGAGTRLSVL.

The chain couples TRBV6-2 or TRBV6-3 to TRBJ2-3; 12 bases map to TRBD2. The germline CDR1 and CDR2 sequences are MNHEY and SVGEGT. The CDR3 extends over 16 amino acids. Germline trimming cut 8 bases from V and 5 bases from J; bases unmatched to any gene: 11. In nucleotides, the CDR3 is TGTGCCAGCCCCCTCGAACTAGCGGGGGGCCGAGATACGCAGTATTTT. Amino acids: CASPLELAGGRDTQYF.

This rearrangement joins TRBV5-1 to TRBJ1-1; no firm D call. The germline V gene encodes CDR1 SGHRS and CDR2 YFSETQ. The CDR3 is 14 amino acids. Between the trimmed V and J ends, which lost 0 bases and 1 base, there was a span of 7 bases. Written as DNA, the CDR3 is TGCGCCAGCAGCTTGGCCTCGGGGAACACTGAAGCTTTCTTT. It yields the protein CASSLASGNTEAFF.

This clonotype showed up just a few times. V is TRBV9 and J is TRBJ1-2, with 8 bases aligning to TRBD1. CDR1 and CDR2 from the germline V gene are SGDLS and YYNGEE. CDR3 length: 14 residues. Unmatched junction bases numbered 1, after V lost 1 base and J lost 2 bases. Here the CDR3 reads CASSVPGGNYGYTF. The CDR3 nucleotides are TGTGCCAGCAGCGTACCAGGGGGCAACTATGGCTACACCTTC.

The chain recombines TRBV23-1 with TRBJ2-7, with 8 bases aligning to TRBD1. TRBV23-1 is an open reading frame, and its role is uncertain. The CDR3 extends over 14 amino acids. With 7 bases clipped from V and 4 bases from J, the junction kept 9 bases outside the gene matches. The chain's CDR3 is CASTWTGMGYEQYF. The CDR3 nucleotides read TGCGCCAGCACTTGGACAGGGATGGGATACGAGCAGTACTTC.

This clonotype was counted only a few times. The rearrangement uses TRBV5-1 and TRBJ2-7, with a tentative D call TRBD1 (6 bases). Between the trimmed V and J ends, which lost 5 bases and 0 bases, there was a span of 12 bases. Germline V gene lookup returns CDR1 SGHRS and CDR2 YFSETQ. This CDR3 comprises 14 residues. The CDR3 DNA follows: TGCGCCAGCAGTCGGGACACCAACTCCTACGAGCAGTACTTC. Translating it yields CASSRDTNSYEQYF.

This clonotype was detected only a few times. This rearrangement joins TRBV5-6 to TRBJ2-3, with 7 bases fitting TRBD2. Losses at the gene ends were 3 bases for V and 8 bases for J; bases not matched to a gene: 15. This CDR3 has 16 amino acids. CDR1 and CDR2 (germline): SGHDT, YYEEEE. CDR3 region: CASSWNERGATATQYF. CDR3 DNA: TGTGCCAGCAGCTGGAATGAGCGGGGCGCTACCGCTACGCAGTATTTT.

In the case of this clonotype: Without the conserved terminal phenylalanine or tryptophan, this CDR3 likely stems from a read error. The DNA is omitted, as the CDR3 cannot be located on it reliably, and the CDR3 follows TCRdb's listing. The genes are TRBV21-1 and TRBJ2-1; the D call in the table, TRBD1, was not verified against the DNA. TRBV21-1 has pseudogene status. The CDR3 length is 9 residues, termini included. The CDR3 is CASHGGQQI.